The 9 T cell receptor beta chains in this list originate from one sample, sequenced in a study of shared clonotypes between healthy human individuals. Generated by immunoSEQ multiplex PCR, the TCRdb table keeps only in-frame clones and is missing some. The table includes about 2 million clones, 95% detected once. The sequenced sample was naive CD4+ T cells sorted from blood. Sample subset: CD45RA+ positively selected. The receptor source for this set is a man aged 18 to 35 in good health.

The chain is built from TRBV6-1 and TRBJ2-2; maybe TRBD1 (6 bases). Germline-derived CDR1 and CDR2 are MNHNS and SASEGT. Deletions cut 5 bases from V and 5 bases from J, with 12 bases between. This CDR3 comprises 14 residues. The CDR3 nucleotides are TGTGCCAGCAGTCACAGGGTGACGACCGGGGAGCTGTTTTTT. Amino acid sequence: CASSHRVTTGELFF.

In nucleotides, the CDR3 is TGTGCCAGCAGTTTATTTCCGGGACAGGGGGTGGACACCATATATTTT. Translation gives CASSLFPGQGVDTIYF. The gene calls are TRBV28 and TRBJ1-3; the match to TRBD1 covers 11 bases. V was clipped by 1 base and J by 8 bases; unmatched bases: 7. This CDR3 contains 16 residues. Germline V gene data show CDR1 as MDHEN and CDR2 as SYDVKM.

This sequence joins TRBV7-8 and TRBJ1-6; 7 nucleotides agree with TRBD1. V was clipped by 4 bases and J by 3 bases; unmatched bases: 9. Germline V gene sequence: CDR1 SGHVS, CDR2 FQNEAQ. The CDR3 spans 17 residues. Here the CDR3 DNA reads TGTGCCAGCAGCTCGACCGGGACAGCCTACTATAATTCACCCCTCCACTTT. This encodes CASSSTGTAYYNSPLHF.

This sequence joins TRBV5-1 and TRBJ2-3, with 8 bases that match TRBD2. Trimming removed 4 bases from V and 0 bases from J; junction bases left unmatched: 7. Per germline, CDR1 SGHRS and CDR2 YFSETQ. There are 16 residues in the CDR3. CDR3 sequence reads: CASSPGAGASTDTQYF. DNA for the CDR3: TGCGCCAGCAGCCCCGGAGCGGGGGCAAGCACAGATACGCAGTATTTT.

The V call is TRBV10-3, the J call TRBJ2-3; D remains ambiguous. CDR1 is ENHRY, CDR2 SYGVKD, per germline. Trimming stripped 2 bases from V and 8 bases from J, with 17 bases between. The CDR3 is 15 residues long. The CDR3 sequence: CAISEPGRVKGTQYF. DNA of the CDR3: TGTGCCATCAGTGAGCCCGGACGGGTGAAGGGTACGCAGTATTTT.

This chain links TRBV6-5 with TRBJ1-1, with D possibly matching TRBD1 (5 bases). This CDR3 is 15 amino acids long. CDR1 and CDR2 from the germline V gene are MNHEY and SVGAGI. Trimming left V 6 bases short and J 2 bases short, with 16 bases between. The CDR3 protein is CASSQPGASNTEAFF. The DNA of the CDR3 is TGTGCCAGCAGCCAACCCGGGGCGTCAAACACTGAAGCTTTCTTT.

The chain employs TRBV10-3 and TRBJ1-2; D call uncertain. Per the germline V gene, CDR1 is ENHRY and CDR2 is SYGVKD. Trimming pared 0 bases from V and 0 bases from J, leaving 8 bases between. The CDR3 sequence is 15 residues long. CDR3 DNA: TGTGCCATCAGTGAGTCGGCGGAACCTAACTATGGCTACACCTTC. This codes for CAISESAEPNYGYTF.

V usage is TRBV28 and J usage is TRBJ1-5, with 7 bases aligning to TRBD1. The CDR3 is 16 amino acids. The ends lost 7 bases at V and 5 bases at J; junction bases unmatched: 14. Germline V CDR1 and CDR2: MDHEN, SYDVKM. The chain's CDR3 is CASNRAGGYWDQPQHF. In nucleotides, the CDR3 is TGTGCCAGCAACCGGGCAGGGGGTTACTGGGATCAGCCCCAGCATTTT.

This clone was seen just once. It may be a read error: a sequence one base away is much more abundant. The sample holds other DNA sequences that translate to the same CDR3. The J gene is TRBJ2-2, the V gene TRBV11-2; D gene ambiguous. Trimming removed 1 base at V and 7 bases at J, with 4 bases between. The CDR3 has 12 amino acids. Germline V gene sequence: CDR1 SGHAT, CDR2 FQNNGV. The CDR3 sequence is CASSLVGGELFF. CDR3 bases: TGTGCCAGCAGCTTAGTCGGCGGGGAGCTGTTTTTT.